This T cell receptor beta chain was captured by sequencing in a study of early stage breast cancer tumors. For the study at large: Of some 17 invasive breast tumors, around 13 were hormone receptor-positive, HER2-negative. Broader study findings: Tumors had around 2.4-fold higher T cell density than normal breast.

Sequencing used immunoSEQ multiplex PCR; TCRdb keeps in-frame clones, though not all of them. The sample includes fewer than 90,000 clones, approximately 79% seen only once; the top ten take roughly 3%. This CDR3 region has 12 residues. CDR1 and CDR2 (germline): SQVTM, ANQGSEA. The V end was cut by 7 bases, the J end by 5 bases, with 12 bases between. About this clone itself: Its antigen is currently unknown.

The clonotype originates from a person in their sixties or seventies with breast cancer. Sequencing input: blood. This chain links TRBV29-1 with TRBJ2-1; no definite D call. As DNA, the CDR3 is TGCAGCGCCCCAGACCGGAACAATGAGCAGTTCTTC. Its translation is CSAPDRNNEQFF.